This entry lists 8 T cell receptor beta chains sequenced from one sample in a study of human T cells and chemical hapten exposure (dated by TCRdb to the early 2020s). The meaning of the sample's time point label: pre-sensitization, week 0. According to the study, the label for this sample's treatment or condition signals: therapeutic diphenylcyclopropenone sensitization with weekly scalp DPC. Receptor amplification or capture employed RACE. Data came from a NextSeq 500. TCRdb itself trimmed the public reads at Q25 with fastp, ran MiXCR and retained productive beta chains. Rows matching on CDR3 protein sequence are summarized as one entry with the most common DNA and genes. The sample has 180,000 or so distinct CDR3 sequences on record, almost 30% of them singletons. Just under 3% of the sample is held by the ten biggest clonotypes. Sequences were derived from whole blood, sampled in connection with sensitization to the hapten diphenylcyclopropenone (DPC). The receptor set was obtained from a woman in her thirties with alopecia areata. Some clones in this sample may be carry-over from other donors' samples.

This chain uses TRBV10-3 with TRBJ2-6; D is possibly TRBD1 (5 bases). The ends were cut back, 1 base at V and 0 bases at J, with 10 bases in the middle. Germline loops: CDR1 ENHRY, CDR2 SYGVKD. This CDR3 comprises 17 residues. The CDR3 DNA reads as TGTGCCATCAGTGAGTTCAGGGATAGCTCTGGGGCCAACGTCCTGACTTTC. This translates into CAISEFRDSSGANVLTF.

The rearrangement joins TRBV12-3 or TRBV12-4 to TRBJ2-2; D is unresolved. Trimming pared 8 bases from V and 1 base from J, leaving 11 bases between. This CDR3 region has 14 residues. The DNA of the CDR3 is TGTGCCAGCGGGGTTCACAGGAACACCGGGGAGCTGTTTTTT. Encoded protein: CASGVHRNTGELFF.

The rearrangement uses TRBV28 and TRBJ2-7, with D perhaps TRBD1 or TRBD2 (5 bases each). CDR3 length: 15 residues. V dropped 7 bases and J dropped 3 bases, with 19 bases sitting between them. Germline CDR1 is MDHEN and CDR2 is SYDVKM. The CDR3 DNA is TGTGCCAGCACGCCCGGGGCAGCTACTTACTACGAGCAGTACTTC. Translated, it gives CASTPGAATYYEQYF.

This clonotype was picked up a small number of times. The chain has TRBV28 and TRBJ1-4, with TRBD1 as a possible D gene (6 bases). V dropped 1 base and J dropped 10 bases, with 13 bases sitting between them. The V gene's germline CDR1 is MDHEN and CDR2 SYDVKM. The CDR3 extends over 14 amino acids. The CDR3 sequence: CASSLSGARGKLFF. CDR3 bases: TGTGCCAGCAGTTTATCGGGGGCCAGGGGAAAACTGTTTTTT.

CDR3 residues: CSSRLGVTEAFF. The CDR3 DNA reads TGCAGTTCGAGACTCGGGGTTACTGAAGCTTTCTTT. This sequence joins TRBV20-1 and TRBJ1-1; D uncertain. The CDR3 loop spans 12 amino acids. Germline V gives CDR1 DFQATT, CDR2 SNEGSKA (reference sequence). V lost 8 bases and J lost 5, with 15 bases in between.

The chain couples TRBV9 to TRBJ2-3, with D tentatively TRBD2 (7 bases). Trimming left V 3 bases short and J 12 bases short, with 14 bases between. The CDR3 sequence is 12 residues long. Germline V gene sequence: CDR1 SGDLS, CDR2 YYNGEE. The CDR3 here is CASSDPRGAQYF. CDR3 nucleotides: TGTGCCAGCAGCGACCCTCGGGGGGCCCAGTATTTT.

This chain joins TRBV4-1 and TRBJ1-5; possibly TRBD1 for D (5 bases). CDR1 and CDR2 from the germline V gene are MGHRA and YSYEKL. This CDR3 is built from 20 residues. Trimming left V 0 bases short and J 0 bases short, with 21 bases between. CDR3 in amino acids: CASSQDARGLVQNSNQPQHF. The CDR3 DNA follows: TGCGCCAGCAGCCAAGATGCGAGGGGCTTAGTTCAAAATAGCAATCAGCCCCAGCATTTT.

This clonotype was counted a few times. The gene calls are TRBV7-2 and TRBJ2-4, with TRBD2 identical over 9 bases. Germline V gene data show CDR1 as SGHTA and CDR2 as FQGNSA. Losses at the gene ends were 3 bases for V and 4 bases for J; bases not matched to a gene: 7. The length of the CDR3 is 16 residues. CDR3 sequence: CASSFGLAGRKNIQYF. CDR3 sequence (DNA): TGTGCCAGCAGCTTTGGGCTAGCGGGGAGAAAAAACATTCAGTACTTC. Combining the CDR3 with reference TRBV7-2 and TRBJ2-4 gives the whole variable domain GAGVSQSPSNKVTEKGKDVELRCDPISGHTALYWYRQSLGQGLEFLIYFQGNSAPDKSGLPSDRFSAERTGGSVSTLTIQRTQQEDSAVYLCASSFGLAGRKNIQYFGAGTRLSVL.